The 17 T cell receptor beta chains below were found in one sample sequenced in a study of T cell responses to AZD1222 COVID-19 vaccine. The table came from immunoSEQ multiplex PCR; TCRdb's copy has only in-frame clones and leaves some out. This table holds roughly 160,000 clones, 92% found once. Sequencing was performed on peripheral blood, taken 28 days after the second AZD1222 dose. The receptors stem from an adult who received the AZD1222 COVID-19 vaccine.

V usage is TRBV29-1 and J usage is TRBJ1-1, with TRBD1 matching over 9 bases. Trimming at V came to 5 bases and at J to 11 bases, leaving 3 bases not matched to a gene. The CDR3 is made up of 10 amino acids. Germline lookup yields CDR1 SQVTM and CDR2 ANQGSEA. This chain's CDR3 is CSVRDRVAFF. DNA for the CDR3: TGCAGCGTTAGGGACAGGGTGGCTTTCTTT. The whole variable domain, filled in from reference TRBV29-1 and TRBJ1-1, reads SAVISQKPSRDICQRGTSLTIQCQVDSQVTMMFWYRQQPGQSLTLIATANQGSEATYESGFVIDKFPISRPNLTFSTLTVSNMSPEDSSIYLCSVRDRVAFFGQGTRLTVV.

The J gene is TRBJ1-2, the V gene TRBV27; 8 nucleotides align to TRBD1. V dropped 0 bases and J dropped 6; count of bases not matched to a gene: 6. CDR1 is MNHEY, CDR2 SMNVEV, per germline (reference sequence). The CDR3 loop spans 15 amino acids. The CDR3 is CASSLSPGGEDGYTF. The CDR3 nucleotides are TGTGCCAGCAGTTTATCCCCAGGGGGCGAAGATGGCTACACCTTC.

This clone was counted between two and nine times. The chain couples TRBV4-1 to TRBJ1-4; D remains unclear. Germline CDR1 is MGHRA and CDR2 is YSYEKL. This CDR3 region has 15 residues. The ends were cut back, 5 bases at V and 10 bases at J, with 20 bases in the middle. In DNA, the CDR3 is TGCGCCAGCAGCACACAACGCGGGAAGGAAAGAAAACTGTTTTTT. Its translation: CASSTQRGKERKLFF.

The chain employs TRBV3-1 (or the pseudogene TRBV3-2) and TRBJ2-5, with TRBD2 matching over 14 bases. Germline V gene lookup returns CDR1 LGHDT and CDR2 YNNKEL (reference sequence). The V segment lost 6 bases and the J segment 7 bases; nucleotides outside the gene matches: 7. The CDR3 extends over 15 amino acids. The CDR3 DNA follows: TGTGCCAGCAGTCGGGGACTAGCGGGGGAGGGGACCCAGTACTTC. Its translation: CASSRGLAGEGTQYF.

The rearrangement links TRBV20-1 to TRBJ1-1; D perhaps matches TRBD1 (6 bases). Germline lookup yields CDR1 DFQATT and CDR2 SNEGSKA (reference sequence). The CDR3 extends over 12 amino acids. The germline V and J ends were trimmed by 3 bases and 7 bases, with 12 bases remaining between them. CDR3 protein: CSASPGQLEAFF. The DNA of the CDR3 is TGCAGTGCTAGTCCAGGACAGCTTGAAGCTTTCTTT.

The rearrangement joins TRBV6-4 to TRBJ1-1; the match to TRBD1 covers 11 bases. This CDR3 comprises 16 residues. V lost 3 bases to trimming and J lost 4 bases; unmatched junction nucleotides: 7. Germline values: CDR1 MRHNA, CDR2 SNTAGT. CDR3 DNA sequence: TGTGCCAGCAGTGAACTATCCGGGACAGGGGGCACTGAAGCTTTCTTT. Its translation: CASSELSGTGGTEAFF.

The rearrangement joins TRBV2 to TRBJ1-2; D is perhaps TRBD1 (6 bases). CDR1 and CDR2 (germline): SNHLY, FYNNEI. The CDR3 extends over 14 amino acids. The V and J ends lost 11 bases and 4 bases respectively, with 20 bases between them. CDR3 nucleotide sequence: TGTGCCCTCGCCGGGGGGGCCCCTAGCTATGGCTACACCTTC. This gives the protein CALAGGAPSYGYTF. The full variable domain, in which reference TRBV2 and TRBJ1-2 provide the parts outside the CDR3, is EPEVTQTPSHQVTQMGQEVILRCVPISNHLYFYWYRQILGQKVEFLVSFYNNEISEKSEIFDDQFSVERPDGSNFTLKIRSTKLEDSAMYFCALAGGAPSYGYTFGSGTRLTVV.

Only a few counts were recorded for this clone. V usage is TRBV3-1 (or the pseudogene TRBV3-2) and J usage is TRBJ2-3; D is perhaps TRBD2 (6 bases). There are 17 residues in the CDR3. In germline, CDR1 is LGHDT, CDR2 YNNKEL (reference sequence). The V end lost 0 bases, the J end lost 2 bases, and 15 bases lay between the germline ends. For the CDR3, the DNA is TGTGCCAGCAGCCAAGATTCAGTGGAGCGGGTCACAGATACGCAGTATTTT. Protein: CASSQDSVERVTDTQYF.

The chain employs TRBV27 and TRBJ1-2; TRBD1 matches at 10 bases. The trim removed 0 bases at V and 7 bases at J, leaving 5 bases unmatched. Per germline, CDR1 MNHEY and CDR2 SMNVEV (reference sequence). The CDR3 totals 15 residues. The CDR3 nucleotides are TGTGCCAGCAGTTTATCGCTCGACAGGGGGCGTGGCTACACCTTC. Residues: CASSLSLDRGRGYTF.

The chain employs TRBV13 and TRBJ1-2; TRBD1 matches at 9 bases. After removal of 3 bases from V and 4 bases from J, the junction contained 6 bases not matched to a gene. Germline V lookup: CDR1 PRHDT, CDR2 FYEKMQ (reference sequence). The CDR3 runs 15 residues. DNA for the CDR3: TGTGCCAGCAGCTTGAGGGACAGGGAGGTCTATGGCTACACCTTC. Amino acids: CASSLRDREVYGYTF.

The chain joins TRBV5-6 to TRBJ2-4; D uncertain. Trimming removed 3 bases at V and 6 bases at J, with 10 bases between. CDR3 length equals 13 residues. Looked up from germline, CDR1 is SGHDT and CDR2 is YYEEEE. CDR3 sequence: CASSSQITNIQYF. CDR3 nucleotide sequence: TGTGCCAGCAGCTCGCAGATAACAAACATTCAGTACTTC.

As regards this clone: A junction boundary mismatches the germline segment, possibly from a read error. The V gene is TRBV7-7, the J gene TRBJ2-5; D is ambiguous. The germline V gene has CDR1 SSHAT and CDR2 FNYEAQ (reference sequence). The CDR3 totals 13 residues. CDR3 protein: CASSLWRQETQYF. For the CDR3, the DNA is TGTGCTAGCAGCTTGTGGCGGCAAGAGACCCAGTACTTC. Full variable domain (missing parts from reference TRBV7-7 and TRBJ2-5): GAGVSQSPRYKVTKRGQDVTLRCDPISSHATLYWYQQALGQGPEFLTYFNYEAQPDKSGLPSDRFSAERPEGSISTLTIQRTEQRDSAMYRCASSLWRQETQYFGPGTRLLVL.

This sequence joins TRBV19 and TRBJ2-3; weak D call: TRBD2 (5 bases). This CDR3 is 14 amino acids long. The ends were cut back, 2 bases at V and 3 bases at J, with 9 bases in the middle. CDR1 is LNHDA, CDR2 SQIVND, per germline (reference sequence). The CDR3 DNA is TGTGCCAGTAGTATACTAGCCGGAACAGATACGCAGTATTTT. Translating gives CASSILAGTDTQYF.

The genes are TRBV4-2 and TRBJ1-5, with 10 bases matching TRBD1. CDR3 length equals 17 residues. The V gene's germline CDR1 is LGHNA and CDR2 YNFKEQ. V dropped 2 bases and J dropped 5; count of bases not matched to a gene: 9. The CDR3 loop reads CASSQIDRGRSYQPQHF. The DNA for the CDR3 is TGTGCCAGCAGCCAAATTGACAGGGGGCGAAGTTATCAGCCCCAGCATTTT.

The chain has TRBV27 and TRBJ1-4; TRBD1 agrees at 9 bases. This CDR3 has 16 residues. Germline assignment: CDR1 MNHEY and CDR2 SMNVEV (reference sequence). V was pared by 7 bases and J by 1 base, with 7 bases of the junction left unmatched. The chain's CDR3 is CASNPTGGGTNEKLFF. CDR3 DNA sequence: TGTGCCAGCAACCCAACAGGGGGCGGAACTAATGAAAAACTGTTTTTT.

The chain recombines TRBV7-9 with TRBJ1-2; D gene ambiguous. This CDR3 comprises 14 residues. Trimming took off 3 bases at V and 0 bases at J, with 8 bases between the two ends. Germline loops: CDR1 SEHNR, CDR2 FQNEAQ (reference sequence). DNA for the CDR3: TGTGCCAGCAGCTTTATTGGGGCTAACTATGGCTACACCTTC. This gives the protein CASSFIGANYGYTF.

The chain combines TRBV30 with TRBJ1-4; no clear D gene. This CDR3 has 12 residues. Germline lookup yields CDR1 GTSNPN and CDR2 SVGIG (reference sequence). V lost 1 base and J lost 8, with 8 bases in between. CDR3 bases: TGTGCCTGGAGTGGGAGGAAGGAAAAACTGTTTTTT. This encodes CAWSGRKEKLFF.